This TCR beta chain is from a study of cytomegalovirus exposure and HLA in healthy donors listed by TCRdb under 2017. Background on the whole study: According to an earlier analysis of around 600 of the donors, some 170 million T cells yielded 120 million or so unique TCR beta sequences and about 300 Gb of sequence data. Alongside the repertoire data, information on donor age, sex, ethnicity and CMV serostatus was compiled. Because of strong linkage in the cohort, four or five DR-DQ haplotypes were treated as single units for association and clustering. The study profiled the T cell repertoires of hundreds of subjects by immunosequencing and related them to cytomegalovirus serostatus. An early release that covered fewer than 750 HLA-typed donors contained around 300 gigabases of sequencing data and 85 million to 100 million unique TCR sequences. The study aimed to test whether cataloging public T cell receptors could reveal signatures of past pathogen exposure. An earlier analysis of 587 of the donors applied high-throughput TCR beta sequencing to assess whether each TCR beta V gene segment acted as functional or pseudogenic. Typing coverage differed by locus: A, B, C, DRB1 and DQB1 were typed in roughly 629-630 donors, DQA1 in about 550, DPA1 in 600 to 610, and DPB1 in around 440. Among almost 400 genotyped donors of the cohort, an average of around 240,000 unique TCR beta nucleotide sequences were sequenced per donor, around a sixth of them non-productive. To study patterns of TCR occurrence, a later analysis re-analyzed previously published TCR beta repertoires from under 750 donors and added high-resolution HLA genotyping. Besides the first cohort of around 700 subjects, a separate validation cohort made up of 95 to 150 different subjects was used. Both class I and class II loci were covered by HLA typing, at four-digit resolution. Every discovery cohort repertoire had been produced on one sequencing platform. A later genetic analysis used genome-wide SNP genotypes for about three fifths of the 666 donors, treating that subset as a discovery cohort. The study combined high-throughput TCR immunosequencing, statistical association of individual TCRs with disease status, and machine learning to predict cytomegalovirus infection status. The genetic ancestry cluster associated with self-reported Caucasian donors included over 65% of the 398 genotyped donors. In the later analysis, no new phenotypic data were used to find candidate immune exposures; instead, reliance was placed on TCR beta sequences and their occurrence across donors.

The cohort consisted of approximately 690 healthy bone marrow donors. At the time of sampling, every cohort member was nominally healthy, though immune exposures that went unrecorded were likely present. The donor was CMV seronegative and was included in the group of several hundred seronegative cohort members. A peripheral blood sample was provided by each donor, and peripheral blood mononuclear cells were used for TCR beta sequencing. The Qiagen DNeasy Blood Extraction Kit was used to extract genomic DNA from the blood cell samples. To prepare the library, the immunoSEQ multiplex PCR assay was applied. The multiplex PCR relied on a mix of 60 forward primers for TCR Vbeta segments and 13 reverse primers for TCR Jbeta segments. A multiplex PCR assay on genomic DNA amplified the CDR3 region of rearranged TCR beta genes. The Illumina HiSeq System was used to sequence the amplified TCR beta libraries as 87-base-pair reads. In the authors' own workflow: In a later analysis, tens of millions of unique TCR beta chains were counted across the roughly 700 repertoires, and some 10 million of these chains were shared by at least two donors. Raw reads were error-corrected and collapsed into unique sequences by a nearest-neighbor algorithm in which closely related sequences were merged to remove PCR and sequencing errors. CDR3 sequences were aligned to IMGT reference sequences to assign V, D and J gene segments. For a sequence to be retained, at least a six-nucleotide match to both a V gene segment and a J gene segment was required. A rearrangement counted as productive if the CDR3 had no stop codons and remained in frame with V and J, and every other rearrangement counted as non-productive. CDR3 was defined according to IMGT convention as the region running from the second conserved V-encoded cysteine to the conserved J-encoded phenylalanine. The earlier analysis of approximately 500 of the donors excluded sequences that lacked an unambiguous match to a single V gene segment. In an earlier analysis of approximately 500 of the donors, a V segment was called functional when productive rearrangements were above 56.7%, and segregating when the standard deviation between donors exceeded 5%. To diagnose cytomegalovirus status from the catalog of TCR beta chain sequences, a statistical classification framework was built. In a later analysis, TCR nucleotide sequences were compared against IMGT/GENE-DB human TR gene sequences so that V and J genes could be assigned. In a later analysis, CDR3 sequences and most-parsimonious VDJ recombination scenarios were assigned using the TCRdist pipeline. In a later analysis, each TCR beta chain was defined by its CDR3 amino acid sequence together with its V-gene family, and reads lacking a unique V-gene family were excluded. A later analysis removed 500 to 600 highly shared, low-generation-probability nucleotide sequences to deal with suspected cross-contamination and a sequencing artifact. For each public chain, a later analysis derived a clonal expansion index from normalized ranks of inferred template counts within each repertoire. Generation probabilities in a later analysis came from a VDJ recombination model fitted to out-of-frame rearrangements, and those results were checked against IGoR. A later analysis scored TCR-TCR, TCR-HLA and TCR-CMV co-occurrence with hypergeometric tests, applying a repertoire-size bias correction to TCR pairs. A later analysis estimated false discovery rates by permuting HLA or CMV assignments 20 times. In a later analysis, co-occurring TCRs were grouped using DBSCAN, and TCRdist sequence similarity was added for clustering within HLA-allele-positive subsets. Repertoires with fewer than 30,000 or more than 120,000 public chains, plus five repertoires with anomalous nucleotide sharing, were excluded from co-occurrence clustering. TCRdb took this table from immuneACCESS and kept in-frame rearrangements with V and J called. Such tables lack part of the clones; where checked against another copy, unresolved V genes explain under half of the gap, and the rest is unexplained. The V and J calls and clone size were taken over from that table, and D and trimming were inferred from the DNA. Here the sample has about 200,000 clones; 70% to 85% occur a single time. The ten largest clonotypes hold approximately 0.092% of the sample.

Results the study describes overall, beyond this receptor: The authors suggested that the approach could potentially be generalized to other disease states and immunological phenotypes. Most TCR sequences were observed very rarely across donors, whereas some public TCRs were present in many individuals. A further reported finding was that TCR beta sequences accurately predicted the HLA-A and HLA-B alleles for most subjects in the first cohort. A group of highly shared sequence variants was considered likely to be a technical artifact of the sequencing pipeline. Correlated functional status among segregating V segments might reflect linkage disequilibrium, but an unknown experimental factor could not be ruled out. For the cohort, immune exposure information was limited to CMV serostatus. According to a later analysis, parvovirus B19, influenza, CMV and Epstein-Barr virus appeared linked to several top co-occurrence clusters. An association between a missense DCLRE1C variant and V-gene and J-gene trimming of TCR beta chains was found in a later genetic analysis and replicated in an independent cohort. At a false discovery rate of 0.05, a later analysis linked about 16,000 TCR beta sequences to specific HLA alleles. Because the 87-base-pair reads could not distinguish some IMGT-functional V segments, including TRBV6-2 and TRBV6-3, those segments were excluded. A later genetic analysis reported fewer N-insertions in productive TCRs among donors in an Asian-associated ancestry cluster than the approximately 700-donor mean. According to a later analysis, TCR association rates differed among HLA loci, with DRB1 alleles showing the most associated TCRs and HLA-C alleles showing the fewest. In vitro tests confirmed that a few of the cytomegalovirus-associated TCR beta chains recognize cytomegalovirus antigens. Most CMV-associated TCR beta chains appeared to be HLA-restricted in a later analysis, and the HLA associations seemed to be driven largely by CMV exposure. HLA typing was unavailable for some donors at each locus, so association tests used only the typed subset. Because counts were too low, approximately 18 rarely observed V segments, including chromosome 9 orphons, were excluded from the earlier analysis of about 500 of the donors. When HLA alleles, especially DR and DQ, strongly co-occurred, TCR associations were difficult to assign to individual alleles. In an earlier analysis of under 600 of the donors, most TCR beta V segments were observed in productive rearrangements about 87% or about 30% of the time, broadly matching IMGT annotations. The cohort was sequenced for TCR beta chains only, and without alpha or paired-chain data the features that could be detected were limited. Sequencing depth was assumed to be roughly uniform across donors in the presence/absence analyses, though that assumption may not hold. A total of 150 to 200 TCR beta chains were listed by the study as associated with cytomegalovirus. A later analysis found that HLA-associated TCR beta chains were more clonally expanded and had lower generation probabilities than equally common non-associated chains. In both the original and validation cohorts, the classifier was reported to diagnose cytomegalovirus status with high specificity and sensitivity.

The CDR3 starts with the cysteine, ends with the phenylalanine, and has 15 residues. Only the CDR3 portion is preserved as DNA: 45 bases, with reading frame beginning at the first base. Relative to germline, V is missing 3 bases and J is missing 4 bases, with 6 bases of the junction outside any gene match. CDR1 is given as SNHLY and CDR2 as FYNNEI, both from the germline V gene. This clone has only one observation. It has no known antigen specificity. Base qualities are missing; no much larger clone stands one base away. Other DNA variants within this sample encode the same CDR3. The sequence was collected from a boy between 2 and 10 years old in good health and CMV-seronegative. The sequenced material came from PBMCs. Rearrangement joined TRBV2 to TRBJ2-1, with TRBD2 identical over 7 junction bases. The CDR3 protein sequence reads: CASSEGLAAYNEQFF. The DNA sequence reads TGTGCCAGCAGTGAGGGGCTAGCGGCATACAATGAGCAGTTCTTC.